These T cell receptor beta chains were read from a single sample in a study of OX40 agonist ivuxolimab in advanced cancers. Only in-frame clones appear in the TCRdb table, and some are missing; sequencing was by immunoSEQ multiplex PCR. The data hold about 68,000 clones, with around 83% observed a single time. The specimen comprised CD4+ or CD8+ T cells sorted from blood, sampled in a trial of the OX40 agonist ivuxolimab. The receptors were sampled from an adult with an advanced solid tumor such as melanoma, head and neck, liver or kidney cancer. The CDR3 runs from the conserved cysteine through the conserved F or W. D genes are given only for firm matches.

j_call: TRBJ2-7; v_call: TRBV10-3; d_call: TRBD1; cdr3_aa: CAISGQGLEQYF
j_call: TRBJ1-5; v_call: TRBV4-1; d_call: -; cdr3_aa: CASSQASVGNQPQHF
j_call: TRBJ2-7; v_call: TRBV5-5; d_call: -; cdr3_aa: CASSLPPPENEQYF
j_call: TRBJ1-2; v_call: TRBV28; d_call: TRBD1; cdr3_aa: CASSLGTVNYGYTF
j_call: TRBJ2-2; v_call: TRBV6-5; d_call: -; cdr3_aa: CASSYGSHRSTGELFF
j_call: TRBJ2-7; v_call: TRBV15; d_call: -; cdr3_aa: CATSTDKLYEQYF
j_call: TRBJ2-1; v_call: TRBV6-5; d_call: TRBD2; cdr3_aa: CASSRTSGGAIEQFF
j_call: TRBJ2-5; v_call: TRBV30; d_call: TRBD2; cdr3_aa: CAWRSGLAGGQETQYF
j_call: TRBJ2-7; v_call: TRBV6-5; d_call: -; cdr3_aa: CASSRNRVGLEQYF
j_call: TRBJ1-3; v_call: TRBV7-6; d_call: -; cdr3_aa: CASSALPGNTIYF
j_call: TRBJ1-3; v_call: TRBV27; d_call: -; cdr3_aa: CASSLGRLGSSGNTIYF
j_call: TRBJ1-2; v_call: TRBV6-6; d_call: -; cdr3_aa: CASSLTYSPAGYTF
j_call: TRBJ1-2; v_call: TRBV30; d_call: TRBD1; cdr3_aa: CAWSVRGLGGYTF
j_call: TRBJ1-2; v_call: TRBV5-8; d_call: TRBD1; cdr3_aa: CASSRGQTNYGYTF
j_call: TRBJ2-6; v_call: TRBV7-8; d_call: -; cdr3_aa: CASSAYRERANVLTF